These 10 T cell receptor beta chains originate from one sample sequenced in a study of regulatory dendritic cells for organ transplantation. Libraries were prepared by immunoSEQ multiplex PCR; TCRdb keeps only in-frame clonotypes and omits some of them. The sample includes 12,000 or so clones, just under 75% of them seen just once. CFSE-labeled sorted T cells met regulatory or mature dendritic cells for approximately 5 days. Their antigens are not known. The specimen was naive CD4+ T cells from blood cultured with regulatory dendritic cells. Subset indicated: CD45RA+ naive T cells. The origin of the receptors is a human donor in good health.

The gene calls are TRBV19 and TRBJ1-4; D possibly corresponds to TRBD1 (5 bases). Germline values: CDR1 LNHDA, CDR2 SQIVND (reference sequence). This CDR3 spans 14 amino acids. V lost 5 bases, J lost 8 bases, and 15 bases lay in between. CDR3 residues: CASSPPGFQEKLFF. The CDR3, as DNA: TGTGCCAGTAGTCCACCAGGGTTTCAAGAAAAACTGTTTTTT.

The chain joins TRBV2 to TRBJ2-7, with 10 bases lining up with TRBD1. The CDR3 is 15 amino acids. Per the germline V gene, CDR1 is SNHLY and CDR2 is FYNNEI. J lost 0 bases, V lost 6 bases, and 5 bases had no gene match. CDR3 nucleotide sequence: TGTGCCAGCAGAGCGGACAGGGGGAGCTCCTACGAGCAGTACTTC. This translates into CASRADRGSSYEQYF.

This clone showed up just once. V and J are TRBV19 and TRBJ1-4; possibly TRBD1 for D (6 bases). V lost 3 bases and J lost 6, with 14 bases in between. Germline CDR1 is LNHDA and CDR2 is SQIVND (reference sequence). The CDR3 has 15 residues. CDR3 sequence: CASSIQHRVHEKLFF. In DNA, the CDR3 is TGTGCCAGTAGTATCCAGCACAGGGTCCATGAAAAACTGTTTTTT.

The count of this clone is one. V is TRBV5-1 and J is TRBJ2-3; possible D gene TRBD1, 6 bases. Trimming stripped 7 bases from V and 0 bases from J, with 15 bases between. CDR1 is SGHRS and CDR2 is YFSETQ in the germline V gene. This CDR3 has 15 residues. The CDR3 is CASEKQGLSTDTQYF. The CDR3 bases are TGCGCCAGCGAAAAACAGGGCCTTAGCACAGATACGCAGTATTTT.

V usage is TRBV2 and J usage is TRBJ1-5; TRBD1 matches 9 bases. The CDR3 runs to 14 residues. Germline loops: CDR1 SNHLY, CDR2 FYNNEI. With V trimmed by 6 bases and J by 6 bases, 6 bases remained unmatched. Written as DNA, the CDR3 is TGTGCCAGCAGGGAGGACAGGGGTGCTCAGCCCCAGCATTTT. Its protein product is CASREDRGAQPQHF.

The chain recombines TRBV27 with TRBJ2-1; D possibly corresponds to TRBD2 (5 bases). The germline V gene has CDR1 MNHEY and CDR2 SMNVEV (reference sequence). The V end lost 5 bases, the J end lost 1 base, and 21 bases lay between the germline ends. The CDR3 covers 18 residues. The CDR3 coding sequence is TGTGCCAGCAGTATCCAAGGACTCGTCCCGTCATCCTACAATGAGCAGTTCTTC. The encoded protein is CASSIQGLVPSSYNEQFF.

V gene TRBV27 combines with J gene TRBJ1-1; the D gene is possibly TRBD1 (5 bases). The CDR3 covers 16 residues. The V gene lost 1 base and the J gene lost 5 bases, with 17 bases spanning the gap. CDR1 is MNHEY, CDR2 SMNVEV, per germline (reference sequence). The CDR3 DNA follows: TGTGCCAGCAGTTTATATTCCGTCAGTAGGGGAACTGAAGCTTTCTTT. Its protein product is CASSLYSVSRGTEAFF.

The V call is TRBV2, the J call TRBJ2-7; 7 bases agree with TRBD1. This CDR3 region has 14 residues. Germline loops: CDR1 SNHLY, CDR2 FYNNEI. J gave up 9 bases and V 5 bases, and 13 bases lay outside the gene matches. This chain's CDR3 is CASSTGTASLVQYF. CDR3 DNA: TGTGCCAGCAGTACCGGGACAGCCTCTCTCGTGCAGTACTTC.

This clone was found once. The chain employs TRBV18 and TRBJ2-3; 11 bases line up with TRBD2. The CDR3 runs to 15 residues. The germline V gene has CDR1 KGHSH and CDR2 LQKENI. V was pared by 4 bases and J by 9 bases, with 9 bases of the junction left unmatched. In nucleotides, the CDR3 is TGTGCCAGCTCACTGGGACTAGCGGCGGCCGGAACGCAGTATTTT. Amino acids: CASSLGLAAAGTQYF. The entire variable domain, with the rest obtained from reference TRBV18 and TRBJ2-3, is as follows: NAGVMQNPRHLVRRRGQEARLRCSPMKGHSHVYWYRQLPEEGLKFMVYLQKENIIDESGMPKERFSAEFPKEGPSILRIQQVVRGDSAAYFCASSLGLAAAGTQYFGPGTRLTVL.

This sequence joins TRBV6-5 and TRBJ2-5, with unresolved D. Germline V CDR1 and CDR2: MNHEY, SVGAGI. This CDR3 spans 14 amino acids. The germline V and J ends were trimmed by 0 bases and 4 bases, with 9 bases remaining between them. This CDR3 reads CASSYSLNRETQYF. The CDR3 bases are TGTGCCAGCAGTTACTCGCTGAATAGAGAGACCCAGTACTTC.